The 16 T cell receptor beta chains in this list originate from one sample, sequenced in a study. MiXCR, applied by TCRdb to the 5' RACE reads, yields one record per CDR3 protein. The sample gives approximately 11,000 distinct CDR3 sequences, 47% of which show up once; around 12% is in the top ten. The material sequenced was tumor-infiltrating naive CD4+ T cells sorted from the breast tumor. Subset indicated: naive CD4+ T cells, CD4+CD45RA+CD25-. Source of these receptors: a female donor with breast cancer.

The count of this clonotype is one. V and J are TRBV15 and TRBJ1-4, with D perhaps TRBD1 (5 bases). This CDR3 is 15 amino acids long. V lost 7 bases, J lost 7 bases, and 19 bases lay in between. In germline, CDR1 is LNHNV, CDR2 YYDKDF (reference sequence). Written as DNA, the CDR3 is TGTGCCACCACCCAGGGACTTCTAAGGGGTGAAAAACTGTTTTTT. Translation: CATTQGLLRGEKLFF.

The V gene is TRBV25-1, the J gene TRBJ1-6; D is undetermined. The V end was cut by 6 bases, the J end by 4 bases, with 7 bases between. CDR1 is MGHDK, CDR2 SYGVNS, per germline. This CDR3 comprises 13 residues. CDR3 protein: CASRDGYNSPLHF. In nucleotides, the CDR3 is TGTGCCAGCAGGGACGGTTATAATTCACCCCTCCACTTT.

This clonotype has a handful of counts. The chain combines TRBV4-3 with TRBJ2-3; D is uncertain. The CDR3 has 16 residues. The V end was cut by 1 base, the J end by 2 bases, with 13 bases between. Germline CDR1 LGHNA, CDR2 YSLEER. The CDR3 DNA reads as TGCGCCAGCAGCCAAGGGGCCAGGATCTTCACAGATACGCAGTATTTT. Its protein is CASSQGARIFTDTQYF.

The chain combines TRBV20-1 with TRBJ2-5, with no clear D. The CDR3 spans 14 residues. Trimming shortened V by 0 bases and J by 3 bases, and 11 bases separated the two germline ends. Germline loops: CDR1 DFQATT, CDR2 SNEGSKA (reference sequence). The CDR3, as DNA: TGCAGTGCTAGAGATTCCGGGCTAAAAGAGACCCAGTACTTC. Residues: CSARDSGLKETQYF.

By share of the sample, this clonotype is medium-sized (0.01 to 0.1%). The chain has TRBV6-2 or TRBV6-3 and TRBJ2-5; the D is unclear. Trimming stripped 5 bases from V and 4 bases from J, with 8 bases between. Germline V gene data show CDR1 as MNHEY and CDR2 as SVGEGT. This CDR3 spans 12 amino acids. The chain's CDR3 is CASSPGAETQYF. In DNA form, the CDR3 reads TGTGCCAGCAGTCCCGGAGCAGAGACCCAGTACTTC.

The chain has TRBV6-2 or TRBV6-3 and TRBJ2-2; no clear D gene. Germline CDR1 and CDR2: MNHEY and SVGEGT. This CDR3 is built from 13 residues. V was pared by 7 bases and J by 5 bases, with 11 bases between. CDR3 loop: CASTGGLTGELFF. CDR3 coding DNA: TGTGCCAGCACTGGCGGCTTAACCGGGGAGCTGTTTTTT.

This sequence joins TRBV9 and TRBJ2-2; D is ambiguous. Germline CDR1 and CDR2: SGDLS and YYNGEE. Trimming removed 3 bases from V and 8 bases from J, with 8 bases in between. The CDR3 totals 12 residues. CDR3 sequence: CASSAIQGELFF. As DNA, the CDR3 is TGTGCCAGCAGCGCCATTCAAGGGGAGCTGTTTTTT. Based on the CDR3 plus reference TRBV9 and TRBJ2-2, the full variable domain is DSGVTQTPKHLITATGQRVTLRCSPRSGDLSVYWYQQSLDQGLQFLIQYYNGEERAKGNILERFSAQQFPDLHSELNLSSLELGDSALYFCASSAIQGELFFGEGSRLTVL.

The rearrangement uses TRBV7-2 and TRBJ1-1, with a possible D match to TRBD1 (6 bases). The CDR3 extends over 15 amino acids. V was clipped by 6 bases and J by 7 bases, with 21 bases between them. CDR1 SGHTA and CDR2 FQGNSA come from the germline V gene. CDR3 loop: CASSLNTPGGGEAFF. For the CDR3, the DNA is TGTGCCAGCAGTCTTAACACCCCCGGAGGGGGTGAAGCTTTCTTT.

The rearrangement uses TRBV7-2 and TRBJ2-7; 7 bases map to TRBD2. Germline V lookup: CDR1 SGHTA, CDR2 FQGNSA. Losses at the gene ends were 5 bases for V and 3 bases for J; bases not matched to a gene: 4. The CDR3 runs 13 residues. The CDR3 region is CASSRGVVYEQYF. Written as DNA, the CDR3 is TGTGCCAGCAGCCGGGGGGTAGTCTACGAGCAGTACTTC.

This clonotype turned up a few times. The genes are TRBV7-3 and TRBJ2-2, with D perhaps assigned TRBD1 or TRBD2 (6 bases each). The CDR3 totals 17 residues. Trimming cost V 5 bases and J 1 base, with 17 bases left between them. Germline V gene data show CDR1 as SGHTA and CDR2 as FQGTGA. CDR3 protein: CASSPSSGGWNTGELFF. The CDR3 DNA is TGTGCCAGCAGCCCATCCTCCGGGGGCTGGAACACCGGGGAGCTGTTTTTT. The full variable domain, rest sourced from reference TRBV7-3 and TRBJ2-2, is GAGVSQTPSNKVTEKGKYVELRCDPISGHTALYWYRQSLGQGPEFLIYFQGTGAADDSGLPNDRFFAVRPEGSVSTLKIQRTERGDSAVYLCASSPSSGGWNTGELFFGEGSRLTVL.

The chain links TRBV6-2 or TRBV6-3 to TRBJ1-1; TRBD1 matches at 11 bases. The CDR3 consists of 16 residues. Germline CDR1 and CDR2: MNHEY and SVGEGT. Trimming at V came to 2 bases and at J to 1 base, leaving 3 bases not matched to a gene. The CDR3 here is CASSYGQGAGNTEAFF. In DNA, the CDR3 is TGTGCCAGCAGTTACGGACAGGGGGCAGGGAACACTGAAGCTTTCTTT.

This chain uses TRBV11-1 with TRBJ2-3, with D possibly being TRBD2 (5 bases). V dropped 5 bases and J dropped 0 bases, with 15 bases sitting between them. Germline CDR1 SGHAT, CDR2 FQDESV (reference sequence). The CDR3 is 16 amino acids. The CDR3 DNA reads as TGTGCCAGCAGCAGAGATAGCGAGCATAGCACAGATACGCAGTATTTT. It specifies CASSRDSEHSTDTQYF.

This chain links TRBV20-1 with TRBJ1-5, with D tentatively TRBD1 (5 bases). The CDR3 loop spans 14 amino acids. V gave up 0 bases and J gave up 7 bases, with 13 bases separating them. Germline V gene sequence: CDR1 DFQATT, CDR2 SNEGSKA (reference sequence). The CDR3 sequence: CSARDGGEVQPQHF. For the CDR3, the DNA is TGCAGTGCTAGAGACGGGGGGGAGGTACAGCCCCAGCATTTT.

This clonotype showed up just a few times. The gene calls are TRBV10-3 and TRBJ1-1; D call uncertain. The length of the CDR3 is 14 residues. Germline lookup yields CDR1 ENHRY and CDR2 SYGVKD. Trimming shortened V by 10 bases and J by 2 bases, and 17 bases separated the two germline ends. Here the CDR3 reads CATTPDGQNTEAFF. The DNA for the CDR3 is TGTGCCACGACCCCGGACGGCCAAAACACTGAAGCTTTCTTT.

This clonotype showed up just a few times. This chain joins TRBV28 and TRBJ1-5; 8 bases align to TRBD1. With V trimmed by 4 bases and J by 4 bases, 9 bases remained unmatched. Germline CDR1 MDHEN, CDR2 SYDVKM. The CDR3 consists of 16 residues. The CDR3 is CASSSTRQGRNQPQHF. In DNA form, the CDR3 reads TGTGCCAGCAGTTCCACTCGACAGGGGCGAAATCAGCCCCAGCATTTT. Combining the CDR3 with reference TRBV28 and TRBJ1-5 gives the whole variable domain DVKVTQSSRYLVKRTGEKVFLECVQDMDHENMFWYRQDPGLGLRLIYFSYDVKMKEKGDIPEGYSVSREKKERFSLILESASTNQTSMYLCASSSTRQGRNQPQHFGDGTRLSIL.

This clonotype has more than one count but fewer than ten. The gene calls are TRBV20-1 and TRBJ2-3, with TRBD1 matching 8 bases. The CDR3 spans 15 residues. Germline values: CDR1 DFQATT, CDR2 SNEGSKA (reference sequence). After removal of 6 bases from V and 1 base from J, the junction contained 9 bases not matched to a gene. CDR3 coding DNA: TGCAGTGCGTCCGACAGGGGCGCTGGCACAGATACGCAGTATTTT. It is translated as CSASDRGAGTDTQYF.